This T cell receptor beta chain was sequenced for a study of blood T cell repertoires in COVID-19. Study background: Spain, Italy and the United States supplied samples that represented acute and convalescent COVID-19. T cells, B-cell-depleted T cells, or PBMCs supplied cDNA or gDNA.

The germline V and J ends were trimmed by 4 bases and 2 bases, with 17 bases remaining between them. There are 16 residues in the CDR3. Germline V gene data show CDR1 as SGHDT and CDR2 as YYEEEE. Original data processing: Nucleated cell counts were estimated from reference gene primer amplification. Generated by immunoSEQ multiplex PCR, the TCRdb table keeps only in-frame clones and is missing some. V, J and clone size derive from that table, while D and trimming were established from the DNA sequence. The sample holds fewer than 250,000 clones; almost 90% are singletons and the top ten take 2.7%. Sequenced: peripheral blood. The V and J genes are TRBV5-6 and TRBJ2-3; possibly TRBD1 for D (5 bases). This sequence was found in a woman aged 60 to 75 with acute or convalescent COVID-19. This chain's CDR3 is CASSPEQGTYTDTQYF. In DNA, the CDR3 is TGTGCCAGCAGCCCTGAGCAGGGAACCTACACAGATACGCAGTATTTT.